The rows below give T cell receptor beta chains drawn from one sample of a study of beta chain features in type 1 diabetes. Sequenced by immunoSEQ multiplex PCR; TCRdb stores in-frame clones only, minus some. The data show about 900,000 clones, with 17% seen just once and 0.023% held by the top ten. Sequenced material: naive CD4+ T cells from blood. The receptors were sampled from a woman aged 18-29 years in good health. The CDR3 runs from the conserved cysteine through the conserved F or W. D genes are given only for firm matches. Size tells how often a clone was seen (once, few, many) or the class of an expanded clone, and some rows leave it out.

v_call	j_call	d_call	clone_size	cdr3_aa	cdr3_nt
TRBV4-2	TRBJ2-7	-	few	CASSQDHGFYEQYF	TGTGCCAGCAGCCAAGATCATGGCTTCTACGAGCAGTACTTC
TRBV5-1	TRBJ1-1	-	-	CASSLGTLGEAFF	TGCGCCAGCAGCCTTGGGACTCTGGGTGAAGCTTTCTTT
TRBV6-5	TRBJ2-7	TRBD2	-	CASRTPGGSYEQYF	TGTGCCAGCAGGACACCGGGGGGCTCCTACGAGCAGTACTTC
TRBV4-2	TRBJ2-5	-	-	CASSQEPGYKETQYF	TGTGCCAGCAGCCAAGAGCCGGGATACAAAGAGACCCAGTACTTC
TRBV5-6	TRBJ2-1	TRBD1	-	CASSFPGQGSYNEQFF	TGTGCCAGCAGCTTCCCGGGACAGGGGAGCTACAATGAGCAGTTCTTC
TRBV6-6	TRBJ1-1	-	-	CASSYSGHMNTEAFF	TGTGCCAGCAGTTACTCGGGGCACATGAACACTGAAGCTTTCTTT
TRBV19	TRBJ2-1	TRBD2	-	CASSIRGDWREDSYNEQFF	TGTGCCAGTAGTATTCGTGGGGACTGGCGGGAGGATTCCTACAATGAGCAGTTCTTC
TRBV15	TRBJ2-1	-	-	CATSSGIGTKRYNEQFF	TGTGCCACCAGCTCCGGGATCGGGACCAAGAGGTACAATGAGCAGTTCTTC
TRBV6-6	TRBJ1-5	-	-	CASSYRDGNQPQHF	TGTGCCAGCAGTTACCGGGACGGGAATCAGCCCCAGCATTTT
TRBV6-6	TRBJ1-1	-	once	CASSYSVGTEAFF	TGTGCCAGCAGTTACTCCGTGGGGACTGAAGCTTTCTTT
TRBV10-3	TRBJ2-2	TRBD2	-	CAISALSGSGSNTGELFF	TGTGCCATCAGTGCACTCTCAGGGAGCGGGAGTAACACCGGGGAGCTGTTTTTT
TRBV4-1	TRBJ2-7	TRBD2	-	CASSQGGGRYYERYF	TGCGCCAGCAGCCAGGGTGGCGGGAGGTACTACGAGCGGTACTTC
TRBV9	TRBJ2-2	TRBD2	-	CASSAGGLANTGELFF	TGTGCCAGCAGCGCGGGAGGACTAGCGAACACCGGGGAGCTGTTTTTT
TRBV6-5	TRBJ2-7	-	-	CASSYSSASSYEQYF	TGTGCCAGCAGTTACTCTAGCGCCAGCTCCTACGAGCAGTACTTC
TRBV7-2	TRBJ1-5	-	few	CASSLESNQPQHF	TGTGCCAGCAGCTTAGAAAGTAATCAGCCCCAGCATTTT
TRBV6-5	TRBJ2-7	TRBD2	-	CASSYVGGRARYEQYF	TGTGCCAGCAGTTACGTGGGCGGGAGGGCCCGGTACGAGCAGTACTTC
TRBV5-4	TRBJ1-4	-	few	CASSHQGLATNEKLFF	TGTGCCAGCAGCCACCAGGGCTTGGCAACTAATGAAAAACTGTTTTTT